This note documents a single T cell receptor beta chain sequence. Its specific antigen is unknown. No base-level quality is on record; no much larger clone is a single base apart. The data originate from a study of Ad26.COV2.S vaccination and SARS-CoV-2 variants (dated by TCRdb to about 2021). About the study as a whole: Vaccine-arm donors were drawn from COV1001, a multicentre, randomized, double-blind, placebo-controlled phase I-IIa trial of Ad26.COV2.S in healthy adults. Ad26.COV2.S was administered intramuscularly at 5 x 10^10 or 1 x 10^11 viral particles, either as a single shot or as two shots given 56 days apart. TCRbeta repertoire sequencing was used to assess the specificity and breadth of SARS-CoV-2-reactive T cell receptors after Ad26.COV2.S vaccination. Blinding of investigators to trial group allocation was maintained during experiments and outcome assessment. The TCR-sequenced set comprised around 30 samples: some 19 Ad26.COV2.S vaccine recipients, 5 placebo recipients and 8 SARS-CoV-2 convalescent individuals. Trial participants were randomized into five groups of five: low-dose or high-dose Ad26.COV2.S given once or twice, or placebo on both occasions.

What the treatment or condition label conveys for this sample: some 19 received Ad26.COV2.S at low or high dose, single or two shots; about 5 received placebo; per-sample allocation not given. Repertoires of vaccine and placebo recipients were sequenced from samples taken on day 63 after the first injection. Cohort 1b enrolled around 24 adults aged 18-55 years at a single site in Boston, USA, between 29 July and 7 August 2020. Ad26.COV2.S was a replication-incompetent adenovirus type 26 vector that expressed a prefusion-stabilized SARS-CoV-2 spike protein derived from the original Wuhan strain. On the study overall, not on this receptor specifically: Substantial breadth of spike-specific CD8+ and CD4+ T cell responses was reported after vaccination. The authors noted that total T cell responses may have been underestimated by the TCR breadth and depth analyses. The study was not powered to compare responses between vaccine doses or regimens. Ad26.COV2.S recipients had higher spike-specific TCR breadth than placebo recipients (P = 0.0014). Vaccine and placebo recipients had comparable non-spike TCR breadth, which fits with the vaccine containing only spike.

The germline V gene sets CDR1 to SGHTA and CDR2 to FQGNSA. From the cysteine through the phenylalanine, the CDR3 covers 16 amino acids. The retained sequence is limited to the CDR3, 48 bases, with the frame set at the first base. Clipping removes 4 bases from V and 0 bases from J, with 5 as the unmatched junction base count. TCRbeta CDR3 regions were sequenced with the immunoSEQ Assay. After extraction, genomic DNA underwent amplification by bias-controlled multiplex PCR, followed by high-throughput sequencing. In the source study's methods: To quantify the absolute abundance of each unique TCRbeta CDR3 region, sequences were collapsed and filtered. Usable DNA was measured by amplifying reference genes present in all nucleated cells, and TCRbeta template counts were normalized to that usable DNA to estimate T cell fraction. Repertoire TCRs were annotated as SARS-CoV-2-specific when V gene, CDR3 amino acid sequence and J gene were exactly matched to a known reactive TCR set. The reference SARS-CoV-2 TCR set came from MIRA and was filtered for enrichment in COVID-19-positive ImmuneCODE repertoires, removing public or cross-reactive TCRs. Drawing on the MIRA antigens, annotated TCRs were analysed further at the level of specific ORF or position within ORF. Depth was the summed frequency of annotated unique rearrangements, while breadth was defined as annotated unique rearrangements over total unique productive rearrangements. Two-sided Wilcoxon rank-sum tests were used to compare TCR breadth between groups. This immuneACCESS table, as held by TCRdb, lists in-frame sequences with V and J called but not all clones. Of the missing ones, under half trace to an unresolved V gene in checked studies; the others have no known cause. Clone size and the V and J calls come from that table; the DNA yielded D and trimming. For this sample there are roughly 420,000 clones; around 87% appear just once. 3.6% of the sample lies in the top ten.

The TCR comes from a person aged 18 to 59 who received the Ad26.COV2.S COVID-19 vaccine or a placebo. Sequencing used peripheral blood, obtained in a trial of Ad26.COV2.S vaccine versus placebo. The chain joins TRBV7-2 to TRBJ1-1; 10 central bases correspond to TRBD1. Read as DNA, the sequence is TGTGCCAGCAGCTCCCCGGGACAGGGGATGAACACTGAAGCTTTCTTT. This is translated as CASSSPGQGMNTEAFF.